The 23 T cell receptor beta chains below come from one sample, sequenced in a study of T cells in localized non-small cell lung cancer. Libraries were prepared by immunoSEQ multiplex PCR; TCRdb keeps only in-frame clonotypes and omits some of them. This table holds about 27,000 clones, about 90% found once. The material was peripheral blood, obtained before any cancer treatment. The receptors originated from a woman aged 40 to 75 with stage I lung adenocarcinoma.

This clone is a singleton in its sample. CDR3 nucleotides: TGTGCAAGTCGCTTAAACAGGGGCCTCTCTGGAAACACCATATATTTT. Protein sequence: CASRLNRGLSGNTIYF. V usage is TRBV12-2 and J usage is TRBJ1-3; the D call TRBD1 from the table was never checked on the DNA. TRBV12-2 is flagged as a pseudogene. The CDR3 consists of 16 residues.

This clone was counted a single time. V usage is TRBV6-6 and J usage is TRBJ1-1, with D tentatively TRBD1 (6 bases). CDR3 length: 13 residues. Germline assignment: CDR1 MNHNY and CDR2 SVGAGI (reference sequence). V was pared by 10 bases and J by 4 bases, with 16 bases between. CDR3 coding DNA: TGTGCCACCGAACAGGGTAAGGGCACTGAAGCTTTCTTT. Translating it yields CATEQGKGTEAFF.

The chain combines TRBV5-4 with TRBJ2-2; unclear D gene. This CDR3 spans 14 amino acids. Germline V lookup: CDR1 SGHNT, CDR2 YYREEE (reference sequence). Trimming cost V 0 bases and J 0 bases, with 3 bases left between them. This CDR3 reads CASSLDSNTGELFF. The CDR3, as DNA: TGTGCCAGCAGCTTGGATTCGAACACCGGGGAGCTGTTTTTT. Looking up the rest from reference TRBV5-4 and TRBJ2-2 gives the full variable domain: ETGVTQSPTHLIKTRGQQVTLRCSSQSGHNTVSWYQQALGQGPQFIFQYYREEENGRGNFPPRFSGLQFPNYSSELNVNALELDDSALYLCASSLDSNTGELFFGEGSRLTVL.

The rearrangement uses TRBV7-3 and TRBJ2-2; D unresolved. V shed 1 base and J shed 4 bases, with 13 bases lying between them. Germline lookup yields CDR1 SGHTA and CDR2 FQGTGA. The CDR3 contains 16 residues. CDR3 DNA sequence: TGTGCCAGCAGCTTAATTGGGATCGAGAGCACCGGGGAGCTGTTTTTT. Its protein is CASSLIGIESTGELFF.

The chain couples TRBV5-1 to TRBJ2-3, with 7 bases fitting TRBD1. With 0 bases clipped from V and 4 bases from J, the junction kept 2 bases outside the gene matches. In germline, CDR1 is SGHRS, CDR2 YFSETQ. This CDR3 contains 14 residues. The CDR3 sequence: CASSLGQGPDTQYF. The CDR3 DNA reads TGCGCCAGCAGCTTGGGACAGGGCCCAGATACGCAGTATTTT.

This rearrangement joins TRBV7-2 to TRBJ1-1; D possibly corresponds to TRBD1 (5 bases). The CDR3 has 14 amino acids. Trimming took 6 bases from V and 1 from J, leaving 12 bases between them. The germline V gene encodes CDR1 SGHTA and CDR2 FQGNSA. CDR3 coding DNA: TGTGCCAGCAGACCCGGGACGAAGAACACTGAAGCTTTCTTT. This gives the protein CASRPGTKNTEAFF.

This chain links TRBV5-6 with TRBJ1-1, with no clear D. The CDR3 spans 14 residues. In germline, CDR1 is SGHDT, CDR2 YYEEEE. Trimming removed 4 bases at V and 2 bases at J, with 12 bases between. This chain's CDR3 is CASSPLGSNTEAFF. The DNA of the CDR3 is TGTGCCAGCAGCCCCCTAGGCAGCAACACTGAAGCTTTCTTT.

The chain couples TRBV6-5 to TRBJ1-2; 10 bases fit TRBD1. The CDR3 sequence is 14 residues long. From germline, CDR1 is MNHEY and CDR2 SVGAGI. The V segment lost 7 bases and the J segment 8 bases; nucleotides outside the gene matches: 10. CDR3: CASMSTGTGEGYTF. The CDR3 DNA is TGTGCCAGCATGAGCACCGGGACAGGGGAAGGCTACACCTTC.

The chain couples TRBV9 to TRBJ1-3, with D uncertain. V was trimmed by 4 bases and J by 4 bases, leaving 15 bases between them. There are 15 residues in the CDR3. The germline CDR1 and CDR2 sequences are SGDLS and YYNGEE. CDR3 sequence reads: CASSFATGGGNTIYF. CDR3 bases: TGTGCCAGCAGCTTTGCGACGGGTGGAGGAAACACCATATATTTT.

As for this clone: One end of the junction fails to match germline, which may point to a read error. Other DNA sequences in the sample encode the same CDR3. The chain couples TRBV7-9 to TRBJ2-3, with D unclear. The CDR3 is 14 amino acids. Germline CDR1 and CDR2: SEHNR and FQNEAQ (reference sequence). The CDR3 here is CASSLVARPDTQYF. The CDR3 region has the DNA TGTGCCAGCAGCTTAGTTGCTCGTCCAGATACGCAATATTTT.

The chain employs TRBV15 and TRBJ2-7; a weak D match, TRBD1 (6 bases). Trimming shortened V by 3 bases and J by 0 bases, and 21 bases separated the two germline ends. This CDR3 comprises 18 residues. The germline V gene encodes CDR1 LNHNV and CDR2 YYDKDF (reference sequence). DNA of the CDR3: TGTGCCACCAGCAGGGAACCTCTACAGGGCCGGAGCTCCTACGAGCAGTACTTC. Residues: CATSREPLQGRSSYEQYF.

The chain employs TRBV5-1 and TRBJ2-7, with TRBD1 identical over 12 bases. Losses at the gene ends were 4 bases for V and 6 bases for J; bases not matched to a gene: 8. The CDR3 runs 15 residues. The germline V gene encodes CDR1 SGHRS and CDR2 YFSETQ. The CDR3 is CASSIPGQGAREQYF. The CDR3 coding sequence is TGCGCCAGCAGCATACCGGGACAGGGGGCGCGCGAGCAGTACTTC.

The gene calls are TRBV29-1 and TRBJ2-1; D gene uncertain. V lost 6 bases, J lost 6 bases, and 15 bases lay in between. The CDR3 is 13 amino acids. Germline CDR1 and CDR2: SQVTM and ANQGSEA. For the CDR3, the DNA is TGCAGCGTCGACGGTATTGGTCTCAATGAGCAGTTCTTC. Translated, it gives CSVDGIGLNEQFF.

The V gene is TRBV25-1, the J gene TRBJ2-5; perhaps D is TRBD1 or TRBD2 (5 bases each). The CDR3 is made up of 13 amino acids. CDR1 and CDR2 from the germline V gene are MGHDK and SYGVNS. V was clipped by 8 bases and J by 2 bases, with 12 bases between them. The CDR3 is CASERWGQETQYF. Written as DNA, the CDR3 is TGTGCCAGCGAGAGGTGGGGGCAAGAGACCCAGTACTTC. The variable domain in full, completed from reference TRBV25-1 and TRBJ2-5, reads EADIYQTPRYLVIGTGKKITLECSQTMGHDKMYWYQQDPGMELHLIHYSYGVNSTEKGDLSSESTVSRIRTEHFPLTLESARPSHTSQYLCASERWGQETQYFGPGTRLLVL.

This chain links TRBV19 with TRBJ1-2; 7 nucleotides match TRBD1. Trimming took 7 bases from V and 3 from J; bases not matched to a gene: 8. Germline loops: CDR1 LNHDA, CDR2 SQIVND (reference sequence). The CDR3 extends over 14 amino acids. CDR3 region: CASTLRQGHYGYTF. CDR3 coding DNA: TGTGCCAGTACCCTACGACAGGGTCACTATGGCTACACCTTC.

This chain uses TRBV2 with TRBJ2-3; 11 nucleotides agree with TRBD2. Germline-derived CDR1 and CDR2 are SNHLY and FYNNEI. The CDR3 is 17 amino acids. With 7 bases clipped from V and 4 bases from J, the junction kept 13 bases outside the gene matches. CDR3 nucleotides: TGTGCCAGCAAGGTAGCGGGAGGGCCAAGTTCCGCAGATACGCAGTATTTT. It encodes CASKVAGGPSSADTQYF. Looking up the rest from reference TRBV2 and TRBJ2-3 gives the full variable domain: EPEVTQTPSHQVTQMGQEVILRCVPISNHLYFYWYRQILGQKVEFLVSFYNNEISEKSEIFDDQFSVERPDGSNFTLKIRSTKLEDSAMYFCASKVAGGPSSADTQYFGPGTRLTVL.

The chain couples TRBV28 to TRBJ1-1; D unresolved. The CDR3 is 14 residues long. V was shortened by 3 bases and J by 1 base, with 9 bases between the two germline ends. In germline, CDR1 is MDHEN, CDR2 SYDVKM. The CDR3: CASSFDGKNTEAFF. CDR3 coding DNA: TGTGCCAGCAGTTTCGATGGTAAGAACACTGAAGCTTTCTTT.

V is TRBV6-6 and J is TRBJ2-2, with TRBD2 as a possible D gene (5 bases). The CDR3 is 14 amino acids. V lost 7 bases to trimming and J lost 0 bases, with 9 bases between them. CDR1 MNHNY and CDR2 SVGAGI come from the germline V gene (reference sequence). Here the CDR3 reads CASNEGANTGELFF. Written as DNA, the CDR3 is TGTGCCAGCAACGAGGGAGCGAACACCGGGGAGCTGTTTTTT.

The V gene is TRBV20-1, the J gene TRBJ1-2; 8 positions agree with TRBD1. Germline loops: CDR1 DFQATT, CDR2 SNEGSKA (reference sequence). The CDR3 extends over 11 amino acids. Germline trimming cut 6 bases from V and 9 bases from J; bases unmatched to any gene: 6. The CDR3 protein is CSAPGQASYTF. CDR3 nucleotides: TGCAGTGCCCCGGGACAGGCTAGCTACACCTTC.

For this clone: A junction boundary mismatches the germline segment, possibly from a read error. V and J are TRBV20-1 and TRBJ1-3, with TRBD1 matching over 7 bases. This CDR3 contains 11 residues. CDR1 and CDR2 (germline): DFQATT, SNEGSKA (reference sequence). The CDR3 DNA reads TGCAGTGCTAGGGATCCGGGGGGACAGTTCTTT. Protein: CSARDPGGQFF.

The chain is built from TRBV5-1 and TRBJ1-1, with D tentatively TRBD1 (6 bases). The germline gives CDR1 SGHRS, CDR2 YFSETQ. The CDR3 is 17 residues long. V lost 0 bases and J lost 1, with 16 bases in between. The CDR3 reads CASSLAAGTNTNTEAFF. The CDR3 DNA follows: TGCGCCAGCAGCTTGGCCGCCGGGACAAATACGAACACTGAAGCTTTCTTT.

The gene calls are TRBV6-1 and TRBJ2-6, with D perhaps matching TRBD1 (5 bases). Germline CDR1 is MNHNS and CDR2 is SASEGT. V lost 1 base, J lost 4 bases, and 14 bases lay in between. The CDR3 extends over 17 amino acids. CDR3 sequence (DNA): TGTGCCAGCAGTGAAGGGTTGCTGCGGACAGGGGCCAACGTCCTGACTTTC. Translating it yields CASSEGLLRTGANVLTF.

The V and J genes are TRBV6-5 and TRBJ2-7; D remains ambiguous. V was clipped by 8 bases and J by 0 bases, with 8 bases between them. In germline, CDR1 is MNHEY, CDR2 SVGAGI. This CDR3 contains 12 residues. The CDR3 is CASQANSYEQYF. In DNA form, the CDR3 reads TGTGCCAGCCAGGCCAACTCCTACGAGCAGTACTTC.